The rows below give T cell receptor beta chains drawn from one sample of a study of early T cells in non-severe SARS-CoV-2 infection. TCRdb re-derived calls from the 5' RACE reads in MiXCR, one entry per CDR3 protein. The table has approximately 77,000 distinct CDR3 sequences, around 15% seen once. Sequencing was performed on whole blood. Receptors originate from an adult who was a healthcare worker with PCR-confirmed SARS-CoV-2 infection or an uninfected control (not recorded which). Each CDR3 is given with its conserved first and last residue. Fields, in order: J gene, D gene, clone size, V gene, CDR3 DNA, CDR3 protein. The D gene is left open where the match is weak. Size is stated for part of the rows, as once, few or many counts, or as a class when the clone is expanded.

>TRBJ2-7|.|few|TRBV20-1
TGCAGTGCTAGAGCTACCGGGACTGAGAGACCCTACGAGCAGTACTTC
CSARATGTERPYEQYF
>TRBJ2-7|.|.|TRBV4-3
TGCGCCAGCAGCCAAGATCGGGCCTACGAGCAGTACTTC
CASSQDRAYEQYF
>TRBJ1-1|TRBD1|.|TRBV20-1
TGCAGTGCTAGCTTCCGGGACAGGGAGGAATTTTTTTGGACTGAAGCTTTCTTT
CSASFRDREEFFWTEAFF
>TRBJ2-3|TRBD2|.|TRBV12-3/TRBV12-4
TGTGCCAGCAGTTTAGAAGTGGGAGGGACCACAGATACGCAGTATTTT
CASSLEVGGTTDTQYF
>TRBJ2-7|.|many|TRBV11-3
TGTGCCAGCAGCTTCCCGGGACGGACCTACGAGCAGTACTTC
CASSFPGRTYEQYF
>TRBJ2-7|.|.|TRBV20-1
TGCAGTGCTAGTGCCTACCGGGCAAGCGAGCAGTACTTC
CSASAYRASEQYF
>TRBJ1-5|.|.|TRBV30
TGTGCCTGGACCCCTACAGTTAATCAGCCCCAGCATTTT
CAWTPTVNQPQHF
>TRBJ2-7|TRBD1|few|TRBV29-1
TGCAGCGTCCCCGGGACAGTCGAGCAGTACTTC
CSVPGTVEQYF
>TRBJ2-3|.|.|TRBV7-3
TGTGCCAGCAGCTTAGACCTAGCCGCTACGGCAGATACGCAGTATTTT
CASSLDLAATADTQYF
>TRBJ2-2|TRBD1|few|TRBV7-6
TGTGCCGGAGGGACAGGGGGTACCACCGGGGAGCTGTTTTTT
CAGGTGGTTGELFF
>TRBJ1-5|.|few|TRBV7-2
TGTGCCAGCAGCGCCGGAATCAATCAGCCCCAGCATTTT
CASSAGINQPQHF
>TRBJ2-7|TRBD2|.|TRBV20-1
TGCAGTGCTCCTACTAGCGGGAGGGCCGAGCAGTACTTC
CSAPTSGRAEQYF
>TRBJ2-2|.|.|TRBV7-2
TGTGCCAGCACCGTATACACCGGGGAGCTGTTTTTT
CASTVYTGELFF
>TRBJ2-1|TRBD2|.|TRBV6-2/TRBV6-3
TGTGCCAGCAGTTACTGGCGGGGGGGCAATGAGCAGTTCTTC
CASSYWRGGNEQFF
>TRBJ2-5|.|.|TRBV13
TGTGCCAGCAGCTTAGCAGGGACGGCTCAAGAGACCCAGTACTTC
CASSLAGTAQETQYF
>TRBJ1-2|TRBD1|.|TRBV7-9
TGTGCCAGCAGCTTCGGGACAGGATGGAATGGCTACACCTTC
CASSFGTGWNGYTF
>TRBJ2-2|.|.|TRBV7-6
TGTGCCAGCAGCTTACCGGGGGCAGGGGCCGGGGAGCTGTTTTTT
CASSLPGAGAGELFF
>TRBJ2-7|TRBD1|.|TRBV7-6
TGTGCCAGCAGCTTAGGGGACAGGGTTATGTACGAGCAGTACTTC
CASSLGDRVMYEQYF
>TRBJ2-7|.|many|TRBV3-1
TGTGCCAGCAGCCAAGATCGCTACGAGCAGTACTTC
CASSQDRYEQYF
>TRBJ2-3|TRBD1|.|TRBV2
TGTGCCAGCAGTCGGGACAGGGGGCCCACAGATACGCAGTATTTT
CASSRDRGPTDTQYF
>TRBJ2-2|.|.|TRBV6-5
TGTGCCAGCAGTTGGCAGGGGCAAACCGGGGAGCTGTTTTTT
CASSWQGQTGELFF
>TRBJ2-1|.|many|TRBV2
TGTGCCAGCAGGACCCAGGATGAGCAGTTCTTC
CASRTQDEQFF
>TRBJ2-7|.|many|TRBV5-1
TGCGCCAGCAGCTTGGAGAGGGCCTACGAGCAGTACTTC
CASSLERAYEQYF
>TRBJ2-1|.|few|TRBV7-9
TGTGCCAGCAGTTTCGGCGCGGGGGCAGACAATGAGCAGTTCTTC
CASSFGAGADNEQFF
>TRBJ2-3|.|.|TRBV4-1
TGCGCCAGCAGCCAAGCGGGTCCTAGTGCAGATACGCAGTATTTT
CASSQAGPSADTQYF
>TRBJ1-4|.|.|TRBV5-4
TGTGCCAGCAGCAACGCAGGGGCCGGCGGCAATGAAAAACTGTTTTTT
CASSNAGAGGNEKLFF
>TRBJ1-5|.|.|TRBV7-9
TGTGCCAGCAGCTTAGGACAGATGAATCAGCCCCAGCATTTT
CASSLGQMNQPQHF